The count of the clone carrying this T cell receptor (beta chain) is one. The germline gives CDR1 SQVTM, CDR2 ANQGSEA. Trimming took 7 bases from V and 6 from J; bases not matched to a gene: 9. This CDR3 is 13 amino acids long. This sample was taken from a study of T cell changes during pregnancy in multiple sclerosis. Assay: immunoSEQ multiplex PCR; the TCRdb copy retains only in-frame clones and omits some. Of approximately 15,000 clones listed, less than 90% are singletons. The sequencing here drew on CD8+ T cells from peripheral blood mononuclear cells, taken in the third trimester of pregnancy. The chain has TRBV29-1 and TRBJ1-2; TRBD1 aligns across 9 bases. The receptor was derived from a female donor in good health, enrolled as a control in a pregnancy study. CDR3 residues: CSAPGQGEHGYTF. CDR3 nucleotide sequence: TGCAGCGCACCGGGACAGGGTGAACATGGCTACACCTTC. Filled out from reference TRBV29-1 and TRBJ1-2, the complete variable domain reads SAVISQKPSRDICQRGTSLTIQCQVDSQVTMMFWYRQQPGQSLTLIATANQGSEATYESGFVIDKFPISRPNLTFSTLTVSNMSPEDSSIYLCSAPGQGEHGYTFGSGTRLTVV.